This is a list of T cell receptor beta chains from one sample in a study of blood T cell dynamics during melanoma immunotherapy. Data came from immunoSEQ multiplex PCR; TCRdb stores just in-frame clones and leaves some out. Counted here are thousands of clones, roughly 87% occurring once; the ten biggest clones make up about 1%. The sample consisted of blood, taken from a patient treated with checkpoint blockade. The receptors here all came from a human donor with melanoma. Both conserved end residues are part of each CDR3. Each record gives: V gene, clone size, D gene, J gene, CDR3 DNA, CDR3 protein. The D gene is left open where the match is weak. Part of the rows lack a size; the others show once, few, many or a class for expanded clones.

V: TRBV27; size: NA; D: NA; J: TRBJ2-7; DNA: TGTGCCAGCAGTTTTTATCGGGGCTACGAGCAGTACTTC; CDR3: CASSFYRGYEQYF
V: TRBV6-6; size: once; D: NA; J: TRBJ2-2; DNA: TGTGCCAGCAGTTACTCGGCCGGAGGGATCGCCGGGGAGCTGTTTTTT; CDR3: CASSYSAGGIAGELFF
V: TRBV4-3; size: few; D: NA; J: TRBJ1-1; DNA: TGCGCCAGCAGCCGAGCGCCAGGGGAATACACTGAAGCTTTCTTT; CDR3: CASSRAPGEYTEAFF
V: TRBV2; size: NA; D: TRBD2; J: TRBJ2-1; DNA: TGTGCCAGCAGTAGGGACTATGTCAACTACAATGAGCAGTTCTTC; CDR3: CASSRDYVNYNEQFF
V: TRBV19; size: NA; D: NA; J: TRBJ2-7; DNA: TGTGCCAGTAGTTTCAGCCTGTCATTCAAAGGATACGAGCAGTACTTC; CDR3: CASSFSLSFKGYEQYF
V: TRBV7-2; size: NA; D: TRBD1; J: TRBJ2-7; DNA: TGTGCCAGCAGCTTATTGGACAGGGGGGGCGAGCAGTACTTC; CDR3: CASSLLDRGGEQYF
V: TRBV7-2; size: NA; D: NA; J: TRBJ1-1; DNA: TGTGCCAGCAGTGTAAATGGCGTGCGTGGGGCTGAAGCTTTCTTT; CDR3: CASSVNGVRGAEAFF
V: TRBV30; size: NA; D: NA; J: TRBJ1-1; DNA: TGTGCCTGGAGTACGACAGTGAACACTGAAGCTTTCTTT; CDR3: CAWSTTVNTEAFF
V: TRBV18; size: NA; D: NA; J: TRBJ1-2; DNA: TGTGCCAGCTCACCACCGGCGATACACTATGGCTACACCTTC; CDR3: CASSPPAIHYGYTF
V: TRBV7-2; size: NA; D: NA; J: TRBJ1-3; DNA: TGTGCCAGCAGCTTAGCGGGGGTCCGGGGTTATAGTGGAAACACCATATATTTT; CDR3: CASSLAGVRGYSGNTIYF
V: TRBV6-6; size: NA; D: NA; J: TRBJ2-5; DNA: TGTGCCAGCAGTTACTCAGCTAGTGTAGAGACCCAGTACTTC; CDR3: CASSYSASVETQYF
V: TRBV4-3; size: once; D: TRBD1; J: TRBJ2-6; DNA: TGCGCCAGCAGCCTAGGGACAGCCTCTGGGGCCAACGTCCTGACTTTC; CDR3: CASSLGTASGANVLTF
V: TRBV6-1; size: NA; D: TRBD1; J: TRBJ2-2; DNA: TGTGCCAGCAGGGATGGACAGGCGAACACCGGGGAGCTGTTTTTT; CDR3: CASRDGQANTGELFF
V: TRBV11-1; size: NA; D: TRBD1; J: TRBJ2-7; DNA: TGTGCCAGCAGCCGGGACAGGGGAAAAATCTACGAGCAGTACTTC; CDR3: CASSRDRGKIYEQYF
V: TRBV29-1; size: NA; D: NA; J: TRBJ1-5; DNA: TGCAGCGTTGCGCAAGGAATGGATCAGCCCCAGCATTTT; CDR3: CSVAQGMDQPQHF
V: TRBV6-4; size: NA; D: NA; J: TRBJ2-3; DNA: TGTGCCAGCAGTGACTCCCCCACAGATACGCAGTATTTT; CDR3: CASSDSPTDTQYF
V: TRBV6-5; size: NA; D: NA; J: TRBJ1-6; DNA: TGTGCCAGCAGCCGCGACAGCGGGGCACGATCACCCCTCCACTTT; CDR3: CASSRDSGARSPLHF
V: TRBV29-1; size: NA; D: TRBD1; J: TRBJ2-1; DNA: TGCAGCGTTGAGTCCACAGGGGTTGAGCAGTTCTTC; CDR3: CSVESTGVEQFF
V: TRBV5-1; size: NA; D: NA; J: TRBJ1-2; DNA: TGCGCCAGCAGCTTGGACGGGGCCCCAGGTGATGGCTACACCTTC; CDR3: CASSLDGAPGDGYTF
V: TRBV7-2; size: NA; D: NA; J: TRBJ1-2; DNA: TGTGCCAGCAGCCAAACGGGCAGGGGAGACTATGGCTACACCTTC; CDR3: CASSQTGRGDYGYTF
V: TRBV5-5; size: NA; D: NA; J: TRBJ2-1; DNA: TGTGCCAGCAGCCCGGGCCTTACCTCCTACAATGAGCAGTTCTTC; CDR3: CASSPGLTSYNEQFF
V: TRBV7-2; size: NA; D: NA; J: TRBJ1-2; DNA: TGTGCCAGCAGCTTAGAGGCAGGCCCCTCCTATGGCTACACCTTC; CDR3: CASSLEAGPSYGYTF
V: TRBV5-4; size: NA; D: TRBD2; J: TRBJ2-1; DNA: TGTGCCAGCAGCCGCATAGCGGGGGGGCTTCAGAATGAGCAGTTCTTC; CDR3: CASSRIAGGLQNEQFF
V: TRBV28; size: NA; D: NA; J: TRBJ1-1; DNA: TGTGCCAGCAGTTTCCTCACTGAAGCTTTCTTT; CDR3: CASSFLTEAFF
V: TRBV5-6; size: NA; D: NA; J: TRBJ2-5; DNA: TGTGCCAGCACCTTGCTAGGTCAAGAGACCCAGTACTTC; CDR3: CASTLLGQETQYF
V: TRBV7-9; size: NA; D: NA; J: TRBJ2-7; DNA: TGTGCCAGCAGCCGCCCCGGCCCAGGCGAGCAGTACTTC; CDR3: CASSRPGPGEQYF
V: TRBV5-1; size: NA; D: NA; J: TRBJ1-3; DNA: TGCGCCAGCAGCTTTGGCCAGGGTAAACACACCATATATTTT; CDR3: CASSFGQGKHTIYF
V: TRBV7-3; size: NA; D: TRBD1; J: TRBJ1-2; DNA: TGTGCCAGCAGCACCGACAGGGGCGCTGGCTACACCTTC; CDR3: CASSTDRGAGYTF
V: TRBV7-9; size: NA; D: NA; J: TRBJ1-6; DNA: TGTGCCAGCAGCAAAGAGGGGGTAAGAGCCTCACCCCTCCACTTT; CDR3: CASSKEGVRASPLHF
V: TRBV4-3; size: NA; D: TRBD2; J: TRBJ2-1; DNA: TGCGCCAGCAGCCAAGAGGCGGGGGGGATCGATGAGCAGTTCTTC; CDR3: CASSQEAGGIDEQFF
V: TRBV29-1; size: NA; D: TRBD1; J: TRBJ1-2; DNA: TGCAGCGTGGCCGGGACAGGGGGCGGAAACTATGGCTACACCTTC; CDR3: CSVAGTGGGNYGYTF
V: TRBV4-3; size: NA; D: NA; J: TRBJ2-4; DNA: TGCGCCAGCAGCCAAGATATGGGACAACTAGCCAAAAACATTCAGTACTTC; CDR3: CASSQDMGQLAKNIQYF
V: TRBV5-1; size: NA; D: NA; J: TRBJ2-2; DNA: TGCGCCAGCAGCTTGGAAGGGGGGCGCACCGGGGAGCTGTTTTTT; CDR3: CASSLEGGRTGELFF
V: TRBV9; size: NA; D: TRBD1; J: TRBJ2-7; DNA: TGTGCCAGCAGCGCTACGACAGGGGGCTACGAGCAGTACTTC; CDR3: CASSATTGGYEQYF
V: TRBV11-3; size: NA; D: TRBD2; J: TRBJ2-1; DNA: TGTGCCAGCAGCTTGTACCCCGGGACTAGTAAAGCCAATGAGCAGTTCTTC; CDR3: CASSLYPGTSKANEQFF
V: TRBV19; size: NA; D: NA; J: TRBJ2-7; DNA: TGTGCCAGTAGTATTAAGGGAGGCCCTAGAGAGCAGTACTTC; CDR3: CASSIKGGPREQYF
V: TRBV6-1; size: once; D: NA; J: TRBJ1-6; DNA: TGTGCCAGCAGTGAGACTCAGGGGAGTAATTCACCCCTCCACTTT; CDR3: CASSETQGSNSPLHF
V: TRBV19; size: NA; D: NA; J: TRBJ1-1; DNA: TGTGCCAGTAGTCCGGGGCGCGGCACTGAAGCTTTCTTT; CDR3: CASSPGRGTEAFF
V: TRBV19; size: few; D: TRBD1; J: TRBJ1-6; DNA: TGTGCCAGTAGCCGGACAGGGGGGAATTCACCCCTCCACTTT; CDR3: CASSRTGGNSPLHF
V: TRBV11-1; size: NA; D: NA; J: TRBJ2-4; DNA: TGTGCCAGCAGCCCCAGGGTCCTTAGGGGCAAAAACATTCAGTACTTC; CDR3: CASSPRVLRGKNIQYF
V: TRBV4-3; size: once; D: NA; J: TRBJ2-5; DNA: TGCGCCAGCAGCCAAGATTTCCCAGTATTAGGGGAGACCCAGTACTTC; CDR3: CASSQDFPVLGETQYF
V: TRBV5-4; size: NA; D: NA; J: TRBJ1-5; DNA: TGTGCCAGCAGAGTAAGCAATCAGCCCCAGCATTTT; CDR3: CASRVSNQPQHF
V: TRBV11-2; size: NA; D: TRBD1; J: TRBJ1-2; DNA: TGTGCCAGCAGCCTCGGGACAGGGCATGGCTACACCTTC; CDR3: CASSLGTGHGYTF
V: TRBV6-5; size: NA; D: NA; J: TRBJ1-1; DNA: TGTGCCAGCAGATTGGACAATGAAGCTTTCTTT; CDR3: CASRLDNEAFF